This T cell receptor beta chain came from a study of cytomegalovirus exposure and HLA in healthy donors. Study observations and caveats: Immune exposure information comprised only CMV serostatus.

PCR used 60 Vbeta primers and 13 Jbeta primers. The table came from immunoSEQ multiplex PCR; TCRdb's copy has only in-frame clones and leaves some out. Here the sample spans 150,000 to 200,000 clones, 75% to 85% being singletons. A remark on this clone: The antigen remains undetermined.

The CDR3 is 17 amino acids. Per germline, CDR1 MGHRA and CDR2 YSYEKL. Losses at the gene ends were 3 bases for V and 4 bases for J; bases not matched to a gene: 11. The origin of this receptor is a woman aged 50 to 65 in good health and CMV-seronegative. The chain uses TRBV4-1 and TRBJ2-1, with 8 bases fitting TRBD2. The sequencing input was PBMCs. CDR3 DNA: TGCGCCAGCAGCCATCCCGAGCGGGAGAGGGGTTACAATGAGCAGTTCTTC. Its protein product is CASSHPERERGYNEQFF.